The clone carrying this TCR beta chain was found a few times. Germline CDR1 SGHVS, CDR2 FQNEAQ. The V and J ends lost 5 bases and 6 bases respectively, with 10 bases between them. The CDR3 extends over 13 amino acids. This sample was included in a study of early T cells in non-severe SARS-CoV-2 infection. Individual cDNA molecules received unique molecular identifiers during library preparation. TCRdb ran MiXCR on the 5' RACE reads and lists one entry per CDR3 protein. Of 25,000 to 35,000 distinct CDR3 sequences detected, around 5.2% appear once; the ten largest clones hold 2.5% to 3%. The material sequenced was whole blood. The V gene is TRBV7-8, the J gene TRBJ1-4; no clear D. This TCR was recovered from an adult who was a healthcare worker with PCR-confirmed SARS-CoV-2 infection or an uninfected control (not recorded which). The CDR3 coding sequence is TGTGCCAGCAGCCCGCGTGGGGATGAAAAACTGTTTTTT. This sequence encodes CASSPRGDEKLFF. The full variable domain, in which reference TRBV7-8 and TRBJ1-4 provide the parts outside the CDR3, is GAGVSQSPRYKVAKRGQDVALRCDPISGHVSLFWYQQALGQGPEFLTYFQNEAQLDKSGLPSDRFFAERPEGSVSTLKIQRTQQEDSAVYLCASSPRGDEKLFFGSGTQLSVL.